Listed below are T cell receptor beta chains from one sample, sequenced in a study of blood T cells in healthy people across ages. In TCRdb, the 5' RACE reads were re-called with MiXCR into one record per CDR3 protein. The data show roughly 570,000 distinct CDR3 sequences, with 27% seen just once and roughly 20% held by the top ten. The sample was blood. The origin of the receptors is a woman in her 70s in good health. Each CDR3 is given with its conserved first and last residue. The D gene is left open where the match is weak. Clone size is not always given. Where it is, it says once, few, many or a class for expanded clones.

clone size: once
V gene: TRBV7-9
D gene: .
J gene: TRBJ1-5
CDR3 DNA: TGTGCCAGCAGCTTAGTCGGCGGCGACAATCAGCCCCAGCATTTT
CDR3 protein: CASSLVGGDNQPQHF

clone size: .
V gene: TRBV7-9
D gene: .
J gene: TRBJ1-5
CDR3 DNA: TGTGCCAGCAGCTTAGATCAGCCCCAGCATTTT
CDR3 protein: CASSLDQPQHF

clone size: .
V gene: TRBV15
D gene: .
J gene: TRBJ2-5
CDR3 DNA: TGTGCCACCAGCAGAGGACAGAAACAAGAGACCCAGTACTTC
CDR3 protein: CATSRGQKQETQYF

clone size: few
V gene: TRBV6-1
D gene: .
J gene: TRBJ2-5
CDR3 DNA: TGTGCCAGCAGTGAAGGAGGTGGTCGAAAAGGGACCCAGTACTTC
CDR3 protein: CASSEGGGRKGTQYF

clone size: .
V gene: TRBV10-3
D gene: .
J gene: TRBJ1-1
CDR3 DNA: TGTGCCATCAGTGATGGGGCTTCGACCACTGAAGCTTTCTTT
CDR3 protein: CAISDGASTTEAFF

clone size: .
V gene: TRBV29-1
D gene: TRBD1
J gene: TRBJ1-3
CDR3 DNA: TGCAGCGTTGACGTTGGGACAGCTAGAAACACCATATATTTT
CDR3 protein: CSVDVGTARNTIYF

clone size: .
V gene: TRBV27
D gene: .
J gene: TRBJ2-6
CDR3 DNA: TGTGCCAGCAGTTTTTTGGGACGGGGAAAATCTGGGGCCAACGTCCTGACTTTC
CDR3 protein: CASSFLGRGKSGANVLTF

clone size: .
V gene: TRBV6-5
D gene: .
J gene: TRBJ1-2
CDR3 DNA: TGTGCCAGCAGTCAGAACACAGGCTATGGCTACACCTTC
CDR3 protein: CASSQNTGYGYTF

clone size: few
V gene: TRBV4-3
D gene: TRBD1
J gene: TRBJ2-4
CDR3 DNA: TGCGCCAGCAGCCGAGCCGGGACAGGGTCAGTTATTCAGTACTTC
CDR3 protein: CASSRAGTGSVIQYF

clone size: few
V gene: TRBV20-1
D gene: .
J gene: TRBJ2-5
CDR3 DNA: TGCAGTGCTAGTCCCCCGGGACGGAAAGAGACCCAGTACTTC
CDR3 protein: CSASPPGRKETQYF

clone size: once
V gene: TRBV28
D gene: .
J gene: TRBJ2-2
CDR3 DNA: TGTGCCAGCAGTTTACGGGTCGCGTCCGGGGAGCTGTTTTTT
CDR3 protein: CASSLRVASGELFF

clone size: .
V gene: TRBV7-8
D gene: TRBD2
J gene: TRBJ2-7
CDR3 DNA: TGTGCCAGCAGCTTAGCGGCGGGGGGTTGGGAGCAGTACTTC
CDR3 protein: CASSLAAGGWEQYF

clone size: .
V gene: TRBV20-1
D gene: .
J gene: TRBJ2-1
CDR3 DNA: TGCAGTGGTACCGGCAGTCTCAATGAACAGTTCTTC
CDR3 protein: CSGTGSLNEQFF

clone size: .
V gene: TRBV19
D gene: .
J gene: TRBJ2-5
CDR3 DNA: TGTGCCAGTAGTATAGATCCAAGGGCGACCCAGTACTTC
CDR3 protein: CASSIDPRATQYF

clone size: .
V gene: TRBV29-1
D gene: .
J gene: TRBJ2-7
CDR3 DNA: TGCAGCGTTGAAGACCCTACTCGTCCGGGGGACTACGAGCAGTACTTC
CDR3 protein: CSVEDPTRPGDYEQYF

clone size: .
V gene: TRBV5-1
D gene: TRBD1
J gene: TRBJ2-1
CDR3 DNA: TGCGCCAGCAGCGGAAGACAGGGAACTAAGGGAAATGAGCAGTTCTTC
CDR3 protein: CASSGRQGTKGNEQFF

clone size: .
V gene: TRBV7-9
D gene: .
J gene: TRBJ2-5
CDR3 DNA: TGTGCCAGCAGCTTATTTTCCAGCGGGGAGACCCAGTACTTC
CDR3 protein: CASSLFSSGETQYF

clone size: .
V gene: TRBV29-1
D gene: TRBD1
J gene: TRBJ1-5
CDR3 DNA: TGCAGCGTTGAAGGGGCAGGGGGAGGCAATCAGCCCCAGCATTTT
CDR3 protein: CSVEGAGGGNQPQHF

clone size: .
V gene: TRBV30
D gene: TRBD2
J gene: TRBJ2-1
CDR3 DNA: TGTGCCTGGAGTGTAATCGGTGGGCTAGCGGTATACAATGAGCAGTTCTTC
CDR3 protein: CAWSVIGGLAVYNEQFF

clone size: .
V gene: TRBV6-2/TRBV6-3
D gene: .
J gene: TRBJ1-2
CDR3 DNA: TGTGCCAGCAGGACAGGCGGCAACTATGGCTACACCTTC
CDR3 protein: CASRTGGNYGYTF

clone size: .
V gene: TRBV6-6
D gene: TRBD1
J gene: TRBJ2-7
CDR3 DNA: TGTGCCAGCAGTTACGCAGGGACAGGAGGCTACGAGCAGTACTTC
CDR3 protein: CASSYAGTGGYEQYF

clone size: .
V gene: TRBV6-1
D gene: TRBD2
J gene: TRBJ2-3
CDR3 DNA: TGTGCCAGCAGTGAAACCGGGACTAGCGGGGGGGCCGCAGATACGCAGTATTTT
CDR3 protein: CASSETGTSGGAADTQYF

clone size: .
V gene: TRBV27
D gene: TRBD1
J gene: TRBJ1-1
CDR3 DNA: TGTGCCAGCAGTTTTCTCGGGACAGAGAACACTGAAGCTTTCTTT
CDR3 protein: CASSFLGTENTEAFF

clone size: .
V gene: TRBV4-2
D gene: TRBD1
J gene: TRBJ1-2
CDR3 DNA: TGTGCCAGCAGCCAAGTTCAAGGGGACAGGGGCTATGGCTACACCTTC
CDR3 protein: CASSQVQGDRGYGYTF

clone size: .
V gene: TRBV27
D gene: TRBD1
J gene: TRBJ1-2
CDR3 DNA: TGTGCCAGCAGTTCTCAGGGGGATAGGTCGGGCTACACCTTC
CDR3 protein: CASSSQGDRSGYTF

clone size: few
V gene: TRBV29-1
D gene: TRBD2
J gene: TRBJ2-3
CDR3 DNA: TGCAGCGTTGCCCTAGCGGAACGACGAGCAGATACGCAGTATTTT
CDR3 protein: CSVALAERRADTQYF

clone size: .
V gene: TRBV29-1
D gene: .
J gene: TRBJ2-3
CDR3 DNA: TGCAGCGGAGGGGGGGACACAGATACGCAGTATTTT
CDR3 protein: CSGGGDTDTQYF

clone size: .
V gene: TRBV21-1
D gene: .
J gene: TRBJ2-1
CDR3 DNA: TGTGCCAGCAGACATTTATGGGGGACAGACTACTCCCACAATGAGCAGTTCTTC
CDR3 protein: CASRHLWGTDYSHNEQFF

clone size: few
V gene: TRBV20-1
D gene: TRBD1
J gene: TRBJ1-2
CDR3 DNA: TGCAGTGCTTCGACAGGGAATGGGGATGGCTACACCTTC
CDR3 protein: CSASTGNGDGYTF

clone size: few
V gene: TRBV4-1
D gene: TRBD1
J gene: TRBJ1-5
CDR3 DNA: TGCGCCAGCAGCCAAGAGACAGGGCGGAATCAGCCCCAGCATTTT
CDR3 protein: CASSQETGRNQPQHF

clone size: few
V gene: TRBV27
D gene: .
J gene: TRBJ2-3
CDR3 DNA: TGTGCCAGCAGTCGATCGGACCCCTTAAGGGGAACGCAGTATTTT
CDR3 protein: CASSRSDPLRGTQYF

clone size: .
V gene: TRBV28
D gene: .
J gene: TRBJ1-4
CDR3 DNA: TGTGCCAGCAGTTCTCCGGGGGCAGGACTCAATGAAAAACTGTTTTTT
CDR3 protein: CASSSPGAGLNEKLFF

clone size: .
V gene: TRBV11-2
D gene: .
J gene: TRBJ2-4
CDR3 DNA: TGTGCCAGCAGCCATCGGACAGTCAGAAACATTCAGTACTTC
CDR3 protein: CASSHRTVRNIQYF

clone size: few
V gene: TRBV10-3
D gene: TRBD2
J gene: TRBJ2-5
CDR3 DNA: TGTGCCATCAGTGATCCCGGACTAGCGGGGGGGCAAGAGACCCAGTACTTC
CDR3 protein: CAISDPGLAGGQETQYF

clone size: .
V gene: TRBV20-1
D gene: TRBD2
J gene: TRBJ2-1
CDR3 DNA: TGCAGTGCTTTAAGCGGGGCGACTTCCTCCTACAATGAGCAGTTCTTC
CDR3 protein: CSALSGATSSYNEQFF

clone size: .
V gene: TRBV6-6
D gene: .
J gene: TRBJ2-3
CDR3 DNA: TGTGCCAGCAGTTACCGGGACACAGATACGCAGTATTTT
CDR3 protein: CASSYRDTDTQYF

clone size: .
V gene: TRBV12-3/TRBV12-4
D gene: .
J gene: TRBJ1-2
CDR3 DNA: TGTGCCAGCAGACTTAATGGAGGCTATGGCTACACCTTC
CDR3 protein: CASRLNGGYGYTF

clone size: .
V gene: TRBV29-1
D gene: .
J gene: TRBJ1-2
CDR3 DNA: TGCAGCGTTGAGAAGAGCACCCGTAACTATGGCTACACCTTC
CDR3 protein: CSVEKSTRNYGYTF

clone size: few
V gene: TRBV5-1
D gene: .
J gene: TRBJ1-3
CDR3 DNA: TGCGCCAGCAGCTTGGGGACAGCAAACTCTGGAAACACCATATATTTT
CDR3 protein: CASSLGTANSGNTIYF

clone size: many
V gene: TRBV4-3
D gene: .
J gene: TRBJ1-2
CDR3 DNA: TGCGCCAGCAGCTTCTATCAGGGGAACTATGGCTACACCTTC
CDR3 protein: CASSFYQGNYGYTF

clone size: .
V gene: TRBV3-1
D gene: .
J gene: TRBJ1-2
CDR3 DNA: TGTGCCAGCAGCTTACGGGACGCCGGTAGGGGCTACACCTTC
CDR3 protein: CASSLRDAGRGYTF

clone size: few
V gene: TRBV7-9
D gene: TRBD1
J gene: TRBJ1-2
CDR3 DNA: TGTGCCAGCAGCTCTGGGACAGTTACTAACTATGGCTACACCTTC
CDR3 protein: CASSSGTVTNYGYTF

clone size: few
V gene: TRBV7-2
D gene: .
J gene: TRBJ1-2
CDR3 DNA: TGTGCCAGCAGCTTAGTATCGGCTGGCTTCACCTTC
CDR3 protein: CASSLVSAGFTF

clone size: few
V gene: TRBV2
D gene: .
J gene: TRBJ2-7
CDR3 DNA: TGTGCCAGCATTACGACAAGACCTGTCGGCGAGCAGTACTTC
CDR3 protein: CASITTRPVGEQYF

clone size: .
V gene: TRBV6-1
D gene: .
J gene: TRBJ1-2
CDR3 DNA: TGTGCCAGCAGTGAAGTACTCGGGGGCAACTATGGCTACACCTTC
CDR3 protein: CASSEVLGGNYGYTF

clone size: .
V gene: TRBV20-1
D gene: .
J gene: TRBJ2-7
CDR3 DNA: TGCAGTGCTAGAGAAGCTTCCTACGAGCAGTACTTC
CDR3 protein: CSAREASYEQYF

clone size: few
V gene: TRBV29-1
D gene: .
J gene: TRBJ1-1
CDR3 DNA: TGCAGCGTTCTAATGACCGTGAACACTGAAGCTTTCTTT
CDR3 protein: CSVLMTVNTEAFF

clone size: .
V gene: TRBV12-3/TRBV12-4
D gene: .
J gene: TRBJ2-2
CDR3 DNA: TGTGCCAGCAGTGACAGAGCCGGGGAGCTGTTTTTT
CDR3 protein: CASSDRAGELFF

clone size: few
V gene: TRBV20-1
D gene: TRBD1
J gene: TRBJ2-5
CDR3 DNA: TGCAGTGCTAGCAGGGGGCAAAGCCAGTACTTC
CDR3 protein: CSASRGQSQYF

clone size: once
V gene: TRBV29-1
D gene: .
J gene: TRBJ1-4
CDR3 DNA: TGCAGCGTGGGGACGGGCGGGCGTGAAAAACTGTTTTTT
CDR3 protein: CSVGTGGREKLFF

clone size: .
V gene: TRBV27
D gene: .
J gene: TRBJ2-2
CDR3 DNA: TGTGCCAGCAGTCCCCACTACCCCGGGGAGCTGTTTTTT
CDR3 protein: CASSPHYPGELFF

clone size: few
V gene: TRBV7-8
D gene: TRBD1
J gene: TRBJ1-1
CDR3 DNA: TGCGCCAGCAGCCCAGGGGGCCGCGGTGAAGCTTTCTTT
CDR3 protein: CASSPGGRGEAFF

clone size: .
V gene: TRBV2
D gene: .
J gene: TRBJ2-2
CDR3 DNA: TGTGCCAGCAGTAGGAGTCCCAGGGAGCTGTTTTTT
CDR3 protein: CASSRSPRELFF

clone size: .
V gene: TRBV4-3
D gene: .
J gene: TRBJ1-1
CDR3 DNA: TGCGCCAGCAGCCGCGGGACCGGCCTGTTAGGGGACACTGAAGCTTTCTTT
CDR3 protein: CASSRGTGLLGDTEAFF

clone size: .
V gene: TRBV29-1
D gene: .
J gene: TRBJ2-5
CDR3 DNA: TGCAGCGTCCAAACAGGTCCCTCAGAGACCCAGTACTTC
CDR3 protein: CSVQTGPSETQYF

clone size: few
V gene: TRBV5-1
D gene: .
J gene: TRBJ2-7
CDR3 DNA: TGCGCCAGCAGCTTGGCCGAGGGGCCCAGCTACGAGCAGTACTTC
CDR3 protein: CASSLAEGPSYEQYF

clone size: .
V gene: TRBV30
D gene: .
J gene: TRBJ2-5
CDR3 DNA: TGTGCCTGGAGTGTAATGAGAGGGGGGCAAGAGACCCAGTACTTC
CDR3 protein: CAWSVMRGGQETQYF

clone size: few
V gene: TRBV7-2
D gene: .
J gene: TRBJ2-7
CDR3 DNA: TGTGCCAGCAGCTTCATCCGGGGTCCCTACGAGCAGTACTTC
CDR3 protein: CASSFIRGPYEQYF